The sequence of this T cell receptor (beta chain) was determined in a study of ipilimumab plus nivolumab after autologous stem cell transplantation. Study context: A median of roughly 8 nivolumab and 4 to 6 ipilimumab doses were given. DLBCL patients had primary refractory or relapsed disease.

Findings and caveats of the study: TCR repertoire, Treg phenotype and gut microbiota reportedly support more study of this approach.

The V gene lost 1 base and the J gene lost 3 bases, with 9 bases spanning the gap. The germline CDR1 and CDR2 sequences are SEHNR and FQNEAQ (reference sequence). The CDR3 length is 14 residues. Through week 26, nivolumab 3 mg/kg IV was given weeks 1, 4, 7, 10, then biweekly. This clone was recorded a few times. As yet, its antigen is unknown. This table comes from immunoSEQ multiplex PCR, and its TCRdb copy is limited to in-frame clones, with some not included. The table has about 20,000 clones, less than 85% seen once. This receptor was identified in a male donor with diffuse large B-cell lymphoma. V usage is TRBV7-9 and J usage is TRBJ1-1; D unresolved. The sample was PBMCs, taken in a trial of ipilimumab plus nivolumab as post-transplant consolidation. The CDR3 sequence: CASSLGAGDTEAFF. The CDR3 bases are TGTGCCAGCAGCTTAGGAGCGGGAGACACTGAAGCTTTCTTT.